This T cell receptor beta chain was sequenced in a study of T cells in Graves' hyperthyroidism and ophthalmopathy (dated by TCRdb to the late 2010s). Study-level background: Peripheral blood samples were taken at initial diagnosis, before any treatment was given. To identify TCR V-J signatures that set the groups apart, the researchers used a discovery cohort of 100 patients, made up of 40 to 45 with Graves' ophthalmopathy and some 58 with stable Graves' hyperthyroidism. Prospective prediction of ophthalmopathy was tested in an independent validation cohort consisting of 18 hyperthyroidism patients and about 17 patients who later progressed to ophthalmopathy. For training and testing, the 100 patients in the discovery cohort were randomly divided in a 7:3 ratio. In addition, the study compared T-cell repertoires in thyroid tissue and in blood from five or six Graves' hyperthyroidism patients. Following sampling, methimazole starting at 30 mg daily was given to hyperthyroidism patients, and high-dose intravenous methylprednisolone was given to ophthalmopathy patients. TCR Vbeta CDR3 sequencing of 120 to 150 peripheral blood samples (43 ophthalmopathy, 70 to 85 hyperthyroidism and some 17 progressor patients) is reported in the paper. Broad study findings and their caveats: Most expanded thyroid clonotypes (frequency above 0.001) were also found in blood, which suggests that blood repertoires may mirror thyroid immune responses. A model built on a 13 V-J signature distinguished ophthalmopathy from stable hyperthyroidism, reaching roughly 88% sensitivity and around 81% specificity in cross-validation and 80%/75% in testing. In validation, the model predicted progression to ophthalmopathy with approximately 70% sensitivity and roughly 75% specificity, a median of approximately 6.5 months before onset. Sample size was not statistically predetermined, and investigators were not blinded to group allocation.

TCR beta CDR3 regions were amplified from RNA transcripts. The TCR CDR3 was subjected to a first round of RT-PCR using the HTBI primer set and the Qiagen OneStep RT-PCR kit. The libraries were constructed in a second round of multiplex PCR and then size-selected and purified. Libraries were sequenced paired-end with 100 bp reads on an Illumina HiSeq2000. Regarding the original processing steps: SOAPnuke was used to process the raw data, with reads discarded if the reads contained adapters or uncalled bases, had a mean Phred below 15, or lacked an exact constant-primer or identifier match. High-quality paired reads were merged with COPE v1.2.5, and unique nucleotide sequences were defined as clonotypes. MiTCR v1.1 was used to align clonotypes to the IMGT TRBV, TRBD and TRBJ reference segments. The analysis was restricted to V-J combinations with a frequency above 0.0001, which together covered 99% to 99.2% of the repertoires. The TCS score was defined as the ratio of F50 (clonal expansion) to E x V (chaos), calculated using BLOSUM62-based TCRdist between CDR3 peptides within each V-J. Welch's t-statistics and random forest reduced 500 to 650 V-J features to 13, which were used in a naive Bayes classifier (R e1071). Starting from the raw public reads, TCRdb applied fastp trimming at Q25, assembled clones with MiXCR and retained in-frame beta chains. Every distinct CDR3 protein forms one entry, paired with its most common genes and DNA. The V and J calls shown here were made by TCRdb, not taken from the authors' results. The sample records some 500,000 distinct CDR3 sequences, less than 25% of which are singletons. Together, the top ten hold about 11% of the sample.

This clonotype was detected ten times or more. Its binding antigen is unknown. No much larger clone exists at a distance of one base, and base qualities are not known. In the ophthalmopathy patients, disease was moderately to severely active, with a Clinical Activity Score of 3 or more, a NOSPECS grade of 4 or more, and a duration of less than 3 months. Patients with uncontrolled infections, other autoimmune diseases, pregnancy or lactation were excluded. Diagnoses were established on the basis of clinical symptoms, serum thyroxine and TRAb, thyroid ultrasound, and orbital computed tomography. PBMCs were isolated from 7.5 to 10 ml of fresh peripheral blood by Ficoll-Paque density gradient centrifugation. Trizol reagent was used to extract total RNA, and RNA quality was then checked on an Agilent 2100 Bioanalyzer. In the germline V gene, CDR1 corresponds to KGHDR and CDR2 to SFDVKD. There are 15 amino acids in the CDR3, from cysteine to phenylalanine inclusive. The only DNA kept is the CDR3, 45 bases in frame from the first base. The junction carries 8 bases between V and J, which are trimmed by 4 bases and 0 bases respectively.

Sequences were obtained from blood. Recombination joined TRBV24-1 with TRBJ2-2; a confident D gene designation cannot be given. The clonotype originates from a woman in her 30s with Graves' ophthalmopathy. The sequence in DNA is TGTGCCACCAGTGACCCTACAACGAACACCGGGGAGCTGTTTTTT. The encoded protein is CATSDPTTNTGELFF.